The 25 T cell receptor beta chains listed next were all sequenced from one sample in a study of T-cell reconstitution after alpha-beta-depleted transplantation in children. It was with unique molecular identifiers that the TCRbeta library was prepared. A single record per CDR3 protein comes from TCRdb applying MiXCR to the PCR reads. The table lists under 20,000 distinct CDR3 sequences, approximately 12% of them singletons, with less than 45% in the top ten. The starting material was PBMCs, mostly from graft donor cells, obtained 60 days after TCRalphabeta/CD19-depleted stem cell transplant. These TCRs come from a female patient aged 2-9 years who had a stem cell transplant for congenital amegakaryocytic thrombocytopenia, so the T cells may come from the graft donor.

This clonotype was seen repeatedly, ten times or more. The chain uses TRBV5-1 and TRBJ2-4; the D gene is possibly TRBD1 (5 bases). Germline-derived CDR1 and CDR2 are SGHRS and YFSETQ. V lost 0 bases and J 3 bases, leaving 16 bases between the germline ends. The CDR3 consists of 17 residues. This chain's CDR3 is CASSLEFAGYGKNIQYF. For the CDR3, the DNA is TGCGCCAGCAGCTTGGAGTTCGCAGGGTATGGCAAAAACATTCAGTACTTC.

This clonotype was counted many times. The rearrangement links TRBV2 to TRBJ2-3; no clear D. V lost 4 bases, J lost 4 bases, and 9 bases lay in between. This CDR3 spans 13 amino acids. From germline, CDR1 is SNHLY and CDR2 FYNNEI. CDR3 DNA sequence: TGTGCCAGCAGTGCGGATCTCCCAGATACGCAGTATTTT. It encodes CASSADLPDTQYF. The entire variable domain, with the rest obtained from reference TRBV2 and TRBJ2-3, is as follows: EPEVTQTPSHQVTQMGQEVILRCVPISNHLYFYWYRQILGQKVEFLVSFYNNEISEKSEIFDDQFSVERPDGSNFTLKIRSTKLEDSAMYFCASSADLPDTQYFGPGTRLTVL.

The chain recombines TRBV15 with TRBJ2-2, with 7 bases identical to TRBD1. CDR3 length: 15 amino acids. The V gene's germline CDR1 is LNHNV and CDR2 YYDKDF (reference sequence). Trimming cost V 7 bases and J 7 bases; bases outside gene matches: 12. The DNA for the CDR3 is TGTGCCACCACCCCCCATGACAGGGACCACGGGGAGCTGTTTTTT. Protein sequence: CATTPHDRDHGELFF.

V and J are TRBV30 and TRBJ2-1, with 8 bases lining up with TRBD1. Germline loops: CDR1 GTSNPN, CDR2 SVGIG (reference sequence). J lost 5 bases, V lost 1 base, and 1 base had no gene match. This CDR3 is built from 13 residues. The CDR3 spells CAWSGTGNNEQFF. The CDR3 DNA follows: TGTGCCTGGAGTGGGACAGGGAACAATGAGCAGTTCTTC.

This clonotype showed up many times. The V gene is TRBV5-6, the J gene TRBJ2-5, with D possibly called TRBD1 or TRBD2 (5 bases each). Trimming took off 4 bases at V and 3 bases at J, with 13 bases between the two ends. Germline V CDR1 and CDR2: SGHDT, YYEEEE. The CDR3 consists of 14 residues. The CDR3 here is CASSPTGPKETQYF. The CDR3 DNA follows: TGTGCCAGCAGCCCCACGGGACCCAAAGAGACCCAGTACTTC.

This clonotype was seen repeatedly, ten times or more. The chain uses TRBV4-1 and TRBJ2-1; a possible D gene is TRBD1 (6 bases). Germline CDR1 is MGHRA and CDR2 is YSYEKL. The V end was cut by 1 base, the J end by 0 bases, with 10 bases between. The CDR3 length is 16 residues. The chain's CDR3 is CASSQVRGGSYNEQFF. DNA of the CDR3: TGCGCCAGCAGCCAAGTTCGAGGGGGCTCCTACAATGAGCAGTTCTTC.

This clonotype was seen repeatedly, ten times or more. The rearrangement uses TRBV20-1 and TRBJ2-1; D not resolved. Per the germline V gene, CDR1 is DFQATT and CDR2 is SNEGSKA (reference sequence). This CDR3 is built from 16 residues. V lost 2 bases to trimming and J lost 5 bases, with 19 bases between them. The CDR3 here is CSARPFRVQFNNEQFF. The CDR3, as DNA: TGCAGTGCTAGACCTTTTCGGGTACAATTCAACAATGAGCAGTTCTTC.

This clonotype was detected ten times or more. The chain has TRBV5-1 and TRBJ2-5; D remains ambiguous. Germline CDR1 is SGHRS and CDR2 is YFSETQ. Trimming took off 5 bases at V and 1 base at J, with 3 bases between the two ends. The CDR3 runs 11 residues. The CDR3 sequence is CASRRQETQYF. The CDR3 bases are TGCGCCAGCAGACGCCAAGAGACCCAGTACTTC.

The J gene is TRBJ2-6, the V gene TRBV28; D is unclear. Germline lookup yields CDR1 MDHEN and CDR2 SYDVKM. V lost 7 bases to trimming and J lost 0 bases, with 10 bases between them. The CDR3 consists of 15 residues. In nucleotides, the CDR3 is TGTGCCAGCAAGAAGGGCGGCTCTGGGGCCAACGTCCTGACTTTC. Encoded protein: CASKKGGSGANVLTF.

There are many counts of this clonotype. This chain links TRBV11-2 with TRBJ2-1; a weak D match, TRBD1 (5 bases). Per germline, CDR1 SGHAT and CDR2 FQNNGV. Trimming pared 0 bases from V and 6 bases from J, leaving 9 bases between. The CDR3 consists of 14 residues. Here the CDR3 DNA reads TGTGCCAGCAGCTTAGATTGGGGCGCCAATGAGCAGTTCTTC. Amino acids: CASSLDWGANEQFF.

At least ten counts were recorded for this clonotype. This chain joins TRBV29-1 and TRBJ2-4; 9 positions match TRBD1. Germline loops: CDR1 SQVTM, CDR2 ANQGSEA. With V trimmed by 7 bases and J by 6 bases, 13 bases remained unmatched. The CDR3 loop spans 15 amino acids. The CDR3 loop is CSATGQGIAINIQYF. CDR3 in DNA: TGCAGCGCTACGGGACAGGGAATCGCGATAAACATTCAGTACTTC.

The sample holds many counts of this clonotype. This chain connects TRBV9 to TRBJ2-5; D is possibly TRBD1 (6 bases). Looked up from germline, CDR1 is SGDLS and CDR2 is YYNGEE. The CDR3 loop spans 14 amino acids. The V and J ends lost 1 base and 4 bases respectively, with 11 bases between them. The CDR3 loop is CASSVNRDGETQYF. The CDR3, as DNA: TGTGCCAGCAGCGTAAACAGGGATGGAGAGACCCAGTACTTC.

This clonotype was seen at least ten times. The rearrangement uses TRBV5-1 and TRBJ2-3; TRBD1 matches at 9 bases. Germline V gene lookup returns CDR1 SGHRS and CDR2 YFSETQ. The V and J ends lost 4 bases and 3 bases, in that order; junction bases with no gene match: 6. The CDR3 has 15 residues. DNA for the CDR3: TGCGCCAGCAGCCCCGGGACAGGGACGACAGATACGCAGTATTTT. Amino acids: CASSPGTGTTDTQYF.

This clonotype was seen at least ten times. The chain combines TRBV20-1 with TRBJ1-1; TRBD1 matches at 7 bases. This CDR3 is 12 amino acids long. CDR1 is DFQATT and CDR2 is SNEGSKA in the germline V gene (reference sequence). Unmatched junction bases numbered 2, after V lost 4 bases and J lost 3 bases. The CDR3 sequence is CSAKTGDTEAFF. As DNA, the CDR3 is TGCAGTGCTAAAACAGGGGACACTGAAGCTTTCTTT.

By frequency in the sample, this clonotype is medium-sized (0.01 to 0.1%). J is TRBJ2-1 and V is TRBV5-1, with 8 bases aligning to TRBD2. V lost 3 bases to trimming and J lost 15 bases; unmatched junction nucleotides: 11. The germline gives CDR1 SGHRS, CDR2 YFSETQ. The CDR3 consists of 13 residues. The CDR3: CASSSPPGLESFF. The CDR3 region has the DNA TGCGCCAGCAGCTCCCCTCCGGGACTAGAGTCGTTCTTC.

By share, this clonotype ranks as medium-sized (0.01 to 0.1%). This chain connects TRBV20-1 to TRBJ1-2; 7 bases agree with TRBD1. Germline V gene lookup returns CDR1 DFQATT and CDR2 SNEGSKA (reference sequence). The CDR3 runs 11 residues. CDR3 region: CRGNSDRVGTF. CDR3 coding DNA: TGCAGGGGAAATTCAGACAGGGTAGGCACCTTC.

This clonotype was recorded many times. This rearrangement joins TRBV11-2 to TRBJ2-5; D gene unclear. The CDR3 runs to 11 residues. The V and J ends lost 8 bases and 5 bases respectively, with 9 bases between them. Germline lookup yields CDR1 SGHAT and CDR2 FQNNGV. This chain's CDR3 is CASGIAETQYF. CDR3 nucleotides: TGTGCCAGCGGGATAGCTGAGACCCAGTACTTC.

V usage is TRBV5-1 and J usage is TRBJ2-2; D might be TRBD2 (5 bases). V was cut by 0 bases and J by 6 bases, with 9 bases left in between. There are 14 residues in the CDR3. Germline CDR1 is SGHRS and CDR2 is YFSETQ. The CDR3 DNA reads as TGCGCCAGCAGCTTGGCCGGGGTACCCGGGGAGCTGTTTTTT. Its protein is CASSLAGVPGELFF.

This clonotype was found many times. The V call is TRBV5-1, the J call TRBJ2-6; D unclear. Trimming removed 0 bases at V and 2 bases at J, with 9 bases between. CDR3 length: 16 residues. Germline CDR1 reads SGHRS; CDR2 reads YFSETQ. The chain's CDR3 is CASSLVGFPGANVLTF. CDR3 in DNA: TGCGCCAGCAGCTTGGTCGGTTTCCCTGGGGCCAACGTCCTGACTTTC.

This clonotype showed up many times. J is TRBJ2-7 and V is TRBV20-1, with 9 bases matching TRBD1. Germline V gene sequence: CDR1 DFQATT, CDR2 SNEGSKA (reference sequence). The CDR3 runs to 15 residues. The V and J ends lost 0 bases and 0 bases, in that order; junction bases with no gene match: 3. CDR3 sequence reads: CSARDGTGSSYEQYF. The CDR3 region has the DNA TGCAGTGCTAGAGACGGGACAGGGAGCTCCTACGAGCAGTACTTC.

This clonotype has a count of ten or more. J is TRBJ2-1 and V is TRBV5-1, with TRBD1 identical over 9 bases. Trimming at V came to 4 bases and at J to 5 bases, leaving 7 bases not matched to a gene. This CDR3 has 15 residues. Germline V gene lookup returns CDR1 SGHRS and CDR2 YFSETQ. CDR3 in amino acids: CASSVDRGAHNEQFF. The CDR3 DNA follows: TGCGCCAGCAGCGTGGACAGGGGAGCGCACAATGAGCAGTTCTTC.

This clonotype was observed at least ten times. This chain connects TRBV4-1 to TRBJ2-7; 10 bases agree with TRBD2. Trimming took 3 bases from V and 1 from J; bases not matched to a gene: 3. The CDR3 is made up of 15 amino acids. Germline CDR1 and CDR2: MGHRA and YSYEKL. The CDR3 protein is CASSHQLAGSYEQYF. DNA of the CDR3: TGCGCCAGCAGCCACCAACTAGCGGGATCCTACGAGCAGTACTTC.

This clonotype was detected many times. The J gene is TRBJ2-1, the V gene TRBV19; possibly TRBD2 for D (5 bases). This CDR3 spans 14 amino acids. The ends were cut back, 7 bases at V and 1 base at J, with 11 bases in the middle. In germline, CDR1 is LNHDA, CDR2 SQIVND (reference sequence). The CDR3 DNA is TGTGCCAGTACCCGGACTCGGTCCTACAATGAGCAGTTCTTC. Protein product: CASTRTRSYNEQFF.

This clonotype was counted many times. The genes are TRBV20-1 and TRBJ2-2; D is perhaps TRBD1 (5 bases). The ends were cut back, 1 base at V and 1 base at J, with 10 bases in the middle. Germline V gives CDR1 DFQATT, CDR2 SNEGSKA (reference sequence). The CDR3 runs to 15 residues. CDR3 coding DNA: TGCAGTGCTAGAGCGGTGGGGCGGAACACCGGGGAGCTGTTTTTT. Amino acid sequence: CSARAVGRNTGELFF.

This chain links TRBV20-1 with TRBJ2-7; weak D call: TRBD2 (5 bases). Trimming took 0 bases from V and 2 from J, leaving 20 bases between them. Germline CDR1 is DFQATT and CDR2 is SNEGSKA (reference sequence). This CDR3 comprises 17 residues. Here the CDR3 DNA reads TGCAGTGCTAGAGATCGACGATGGGAGAGGATGGCCTACGAGCAGTACTTC. Protein product: CSARDRRWERMAYEQYF.